The 7 T cell receptor beta chains in this list originate from one sample, sequenced in a study of blood T cell repertoires in COVID-19. TCRdb's table, derived via immunoSEQ multiplex PCR, lists solely in-frame clones and lacks some. The data hold about 140,000 clones, with 75% to 90% observed a single time. Sequenced material: peripheral blood. These receptor sequences come from a woman aged 50 to 65 with acute or convalescent COVID-19.

The chain couples TRBV7-9 to TRBJ1-2; tentatively, D is TRBD1 (5 bases). The V and J ends lost 5 bases and 8 bases respectively, with 18 bases between them. Looked up from germline, CDR1 is SEHNR and CDR2 is FQNEAQ (reference sequence). This CDR3 is built from 14 residues. The CDR3 loop reads CASSPRGGLSGYTF. As DNA, the CDR3 is TGTGCCAGCAGCCCTAGGGGAGGGCTAAGCGGCTACACCTTC.

This clone occurred once. The chain employs TRBV4-1 and TRBJ2-3; 9 nucleotides agree with TRBD1. Germline V lookup: CDR1 MGHRA, CDR2 YSYEKL. The CDR3 extends over 16 amino acids. Trimming took 4 bases from V and 4 from J; bases not matched to a gene: 9. As DNA, the CDR3 is TGCGCCAGCAGCCCAATGGGACAGGGAGTAGCAGATACGCAGTATTTT. It specifies CASSPMGQGVADTQYF.

A note on this clone: A read error may produce the germline difference seen at one junction end. This chain joins TRBV7-9 and TRBJ1-2; 8 nucleotides align to TRBD1. Germline-derived CDR1 and CDR2 are SEHNR and FQNEAQ (reference sequence). The CDR3 totals 17 residues. Here the CDR3 reads CASSLAAQNYWTGSEGF. CDR3 coding DNA: TGTGCCAGCAGCTTAGCGGCCCAAAATTACTGGACAGGGTCTGAGGGCTTC.

V and J are TRBV2 and TRBJ1-1; 8 positions match TRBD1. The V gene end was trimmed by 6 bases and the J gene end by 1 base; junction bases not matched to a gene: 13. The CDR3 sequence is 17 residues long. CDR1 is SNHLY and CDR2 is FYNNEI in the germline V gene. CDR3 sequence reads: CASSPTQYTGGNTEAFF. CDR3 DNA: TGTGCCAGCAGCCCGACTCAATACACAGGGGGGAACACTGAAGCTTTCTTT. Full variable domain (outside the CDR3, taken from reference TRBV2 and TRBJ1-1): EPEVTQTPSHQVTQMGQEVILRCVPISNHLYFYWYRQILGQKVEFLVSFYNNEISEKSEIFDDQFSVERPDGSNFTLKIRSTKLEDSAMYFCASSPTQYTGGNTEAFFGQGTRLTVV.

The gene calls are TRBV7-2 and TRBJ2-2; 11 nucleotides line up with TRBD2. The germline CDR1 and CDR2 sequences are SGHTA and FQGNSA. J was trimmed by 2 bases and V by 7 bases; bases with no gene match: 3. This CDR3 has 15 amino acids. CDR3 nucleotide sequence: TGTGCCAGCATAGCGGGGGGGCGTAACACCGGGGAGCTGTTTTTT. Translation gives CASIAGGRNTGELFF.

This rearrangement joins TRBV6-5 to TRBJ2-7; 7 bases fit TRBD2. The V gene end was trimmed by 7 bases and the J gene end by 4 bases; junction bases not matched to a gene: 7. The CDR3 runs to 13 residues. Germline V CDR1 and CDR2: MNHEY, SVGAGI. The CDR3 region is CASTLLLAYEQYF. CDR3 nucleotide sequence: TGTGCCAGCACCCTCCTACTAGCGTACGAGCAGTACTTC.

The chain links TRBV7-8 to TRBJ2-7; no firm D call. Germline CDR1 is SGHVS and CDR2 is FQNEAQ. The V gene lost 2 bases and the J gene lost 6 bases, with 8 bases spanning the gap. CDR3 length equals 12 residues. The CDR3 region is CASSLNSVEQYF. The CDR3 region has the DNA TGTGCCAGCAGCTTAAATTCGGTCGAGCAGTACTTC. Filled out from reference TRBV7-8 and TRBJ2-7, the complete variable domain reads GAGVSQSPRYKVAKRGQDVALRCDPISGHVSLFWYQQALGQGPEFLTYFQNEAQLDKSGLPSDRFFAERPEGSVSTLKIQRTQQEDSAVYLCASSLNSVEQYFGPGTRLTVT.